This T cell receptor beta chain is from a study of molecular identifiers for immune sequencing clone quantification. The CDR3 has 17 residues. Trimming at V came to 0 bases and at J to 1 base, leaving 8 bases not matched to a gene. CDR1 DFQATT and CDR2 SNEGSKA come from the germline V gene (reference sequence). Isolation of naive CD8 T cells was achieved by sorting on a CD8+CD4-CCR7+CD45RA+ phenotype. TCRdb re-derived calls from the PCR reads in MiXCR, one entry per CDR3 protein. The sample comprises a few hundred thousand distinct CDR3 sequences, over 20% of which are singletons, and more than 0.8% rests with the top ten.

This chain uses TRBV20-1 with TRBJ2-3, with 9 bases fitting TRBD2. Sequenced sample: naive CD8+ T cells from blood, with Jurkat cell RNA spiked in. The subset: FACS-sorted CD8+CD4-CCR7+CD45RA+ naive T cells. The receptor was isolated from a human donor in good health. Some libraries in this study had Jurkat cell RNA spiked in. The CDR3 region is CSARDGSGGGGTDTQYF. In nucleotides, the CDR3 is TGCAGTGCTAGAGATGGGTCCGGCGGGGGGGGCACAGATACGCAGTATTTT.